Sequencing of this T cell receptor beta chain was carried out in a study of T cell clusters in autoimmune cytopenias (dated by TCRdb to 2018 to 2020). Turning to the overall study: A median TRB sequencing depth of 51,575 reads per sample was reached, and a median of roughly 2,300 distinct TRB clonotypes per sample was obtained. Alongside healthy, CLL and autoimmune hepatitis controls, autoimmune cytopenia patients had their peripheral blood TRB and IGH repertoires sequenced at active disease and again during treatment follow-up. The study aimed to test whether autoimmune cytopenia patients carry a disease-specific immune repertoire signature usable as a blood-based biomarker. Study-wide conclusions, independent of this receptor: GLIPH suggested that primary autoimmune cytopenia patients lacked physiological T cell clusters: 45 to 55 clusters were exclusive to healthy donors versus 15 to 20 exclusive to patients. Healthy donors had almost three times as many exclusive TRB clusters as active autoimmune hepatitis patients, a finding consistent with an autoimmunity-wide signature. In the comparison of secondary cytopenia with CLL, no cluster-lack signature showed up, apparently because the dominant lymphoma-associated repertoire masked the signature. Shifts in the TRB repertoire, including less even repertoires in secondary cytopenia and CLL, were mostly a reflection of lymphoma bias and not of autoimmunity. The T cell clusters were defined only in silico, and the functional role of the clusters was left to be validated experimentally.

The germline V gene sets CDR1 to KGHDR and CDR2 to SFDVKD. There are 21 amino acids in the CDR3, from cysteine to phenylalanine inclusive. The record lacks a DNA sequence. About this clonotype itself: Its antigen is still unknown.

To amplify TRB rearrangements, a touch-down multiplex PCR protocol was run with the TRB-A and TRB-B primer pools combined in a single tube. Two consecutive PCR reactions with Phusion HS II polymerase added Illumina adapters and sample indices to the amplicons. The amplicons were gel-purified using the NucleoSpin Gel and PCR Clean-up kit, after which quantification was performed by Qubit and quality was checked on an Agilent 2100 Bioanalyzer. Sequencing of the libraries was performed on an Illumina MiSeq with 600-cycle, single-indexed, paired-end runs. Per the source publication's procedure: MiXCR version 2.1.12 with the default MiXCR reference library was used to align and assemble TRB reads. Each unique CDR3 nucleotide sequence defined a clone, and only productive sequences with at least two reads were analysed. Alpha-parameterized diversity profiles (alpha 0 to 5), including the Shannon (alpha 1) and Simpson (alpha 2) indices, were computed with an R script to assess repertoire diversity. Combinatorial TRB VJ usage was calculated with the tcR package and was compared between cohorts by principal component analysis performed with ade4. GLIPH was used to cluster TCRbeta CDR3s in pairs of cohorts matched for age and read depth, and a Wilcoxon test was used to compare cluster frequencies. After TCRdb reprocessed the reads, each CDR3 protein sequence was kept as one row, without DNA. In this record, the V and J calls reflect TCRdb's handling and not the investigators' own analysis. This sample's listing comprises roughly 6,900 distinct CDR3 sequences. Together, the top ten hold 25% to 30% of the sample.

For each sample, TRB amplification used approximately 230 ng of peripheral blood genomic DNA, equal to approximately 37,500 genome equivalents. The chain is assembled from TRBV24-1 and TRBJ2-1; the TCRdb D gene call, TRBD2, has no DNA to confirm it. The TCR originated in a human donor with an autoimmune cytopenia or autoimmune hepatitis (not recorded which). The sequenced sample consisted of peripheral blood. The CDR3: CATSGVSGFGGGIGSYNEQFF.